Listed below are T cell receptor beta chains from one sample, sequenced in a study of T cells after yellow fever vaccination. TCRdb recomputed calls from the 5' RACE reads with MiXCR, one row per CDR3 protein. The data contain about 320,000 distinct CDR3 sequences, around 4.3% of them singletons. Source: PBMCs, taken 15 days after the yellow fever booster vaccination. These receptors were taken from a man between 18 and 35 years old who received the YFV17D yellow fever vaccine. Each CDR3 is given with its conserved first and last residue. The D gene is left open where the match is weak. Expanded clones get a size class; other rows say once, few or many, or leave the size out.

len: 16
abundance: .
d_gene: TRBD1
j_gene: TRBJ1-2
v_gene: TRBV6-5
CDR3nt: TGTGCCAGCAGTTACACAGGGGCCGACCCCTCCTATGGCTACACCTTC
CDR3aa: CASSYTGADPSYGYTF

len: 13
abundance: .
d_gene: TRBD1
j_gene: TRBJ1-2
v_gene: TRBV12-3/TRBV12-4
CDR3nt: TGTGCCAGCAGTTCCTCGGGACAGGCTGACTCCACCTTC
CDR3aa: CASSSSGQADSTF

len: 13
abundance: many
d_gene: .
j_gene: TRBJ1-1
v_gene: TRBV4-2
CDR3nt: TGTGCCAGCAGCCAAGAAAAGAACACTGAAGCTTTCTTT
CDR3aa: CASSQEKNTEAFF

len: 12
abundance: many
d_gene: TRBD1
j_gene: TRBJ1-1
v_gene: TRBV29-1
CDR3nt: TGCAGCGTTCGCAGGGGGGGCACTGAAGCTTTCTTT
CDR3aa: CSVRRGGTEAFF

len: 14
abundance: many
d_gene: .
j_gene: TRBJ2-1
v_gene: TRBV6-4
CDR3nt: TGTGCCAGCAGTGGAGGGGGGGCGCCGAGTGAGCAGTTCTTC
CDR3aa: CASSGGGAPSEQFF

len: 13
abundance: many
d_gene: .
j_gene: TRBJ1-2
v_gene: TRBV6-6
CDR3nt: TGTGCCAGCAGTATACAGGAAAACTATGGCTACACCTTC
CDR3aa: CASSIQENYGYTF

len: 16
abundance: .
d_gene: TRBD1
j_gene: TRBJ1-1
v_gene: TRBV20-1
CDR3nt: TGCAGTGCGGATCACCGGGACAGGGGGTTAATCTCTGAAGCTTTCTTT
CDR3aa: CSADHRDRGLISEAFF

len: 14
abundance: many
d_gene: .
j_gene: TRBJ2-5
v_gene: TRBV29-1
CDR3nt: TGCAGCGTGGCTCCGGGGGGCCGTGTCGAGACCCAGTACTTC
CDR3aa: CSVAPGGRVETQYF

len: 16
abundance: .
d_gene: TRBD2
j_gene: TRBJ2-5
v_gene: TRBV5-4
CDR3nt: TGTGCCAGCAGCTTCCCACTAGCGGGGGATGGGGAGACCCAGTACTTC
CDR3aa: CASSFPLAGDGETQYF

len: 14
abundance: .
d_gene: TRBD2
j_gene: TRBJ2-1
v_gene: TRBV20-1
CDR3nt: TGCAGTGCCTGGACTAGCGGGTCTTACAATGAGCAGTTCTTC
CDR3aa: CSAWTSGSYNEQFF

len: 15
abundance: .
d_gene: .
j_gene: TRBJ2-7
v_gene: TRBV20-1
CDR3nt: TGCAGTGCTAGGCCAGATTTACTAGGAGCATACGAGCAGTACTTC
CDR3aa: CSARPDLLGAYEQYF

len: 19
abundance: .
d_gene: TRBD1
j_gene: TRBJ1-6
v_gene: TRBV14
CDR3nt: TGTGCCAGCAGCCAAGCCGCAGGGGGCGTCTACTCCTATAATTCACCCCTCCACTTT
CDR3aa: CASSQAAGGVYSYNSPLHF

len: 15
abundance: many
d_gene: .
j_gene: TRBJ1-5
v_gene: TRBV27
CDR3nt: TGTGCCAGCAGTCCTCAAGGGGATTTCAATCAGCCCCAGCATTTT
CDR3aa: CASSPQGDFNQPQHF

len: 15
abundance: many
d_gene: .
j_gene: TRBJ1-4
v_gene: TRBV6-2/TRBV6-3
CDR3nt: TGTGCCAGCAGTTTGGGAGGTCTGACCCTCGGAAAACTGTTTTTT
CDR3aa: CASSLGGLTLGKLFF

len: 12
abundance: .
d_gene: .
j_gene: TRBJ1-1
v_gene: TRBV10-3
CDR3nt: TGTGCCATCAGTGAGACTGTTAGAGAAGCTTTCTTT
CDR3aa: CAISETVREAFF

len: 12
abundance: .
d_gene: .
j_gene: TRBJ1-6
v_gene: TRBV7-2
CDR3nt: TGTGCCAGCAGCTTAAGGGGCGAACCCCTCCACTTT
CDR3aa: CASSLRGEPLHF

len: 15
abundance: few
d_gene: .
j_gene: TRBJ2-1
v_gene: TRBV7-6
CDR3nt: TGTGCCAGCAGCTTAATGTCGGCTCCTTACAATGAGCAGTTCTTC
CDR3aa: CASSLMSAPYNEQFF

len: 11
abundance: many
d_gene: .
j_gene: TRBJ2-1
v_gene: TRBV20-1
CDR3nt: TGCAGTGCTAGAAGGGAGGATGAGCAGTTCTTC
CDR3aa: CSARREDEQFF

len: 15
abundance: .
d_gene: .
j_gene: TRBJ1-4
v_gene: TRBV5-1
CDR3nt: TGCGCCAGCAGCTTATTGGGGGCTGGTAATGAAAAACTGTTTTTT
CDR3aa: CASSLLGAGNEKLFF

len: 13
abundance: many
d_gene: .
j_gene: TRBJ2-1
v_gene: TRBV5-1
CDR3nt: TGCGCCAGCAGCTTAGAGGGGCGGTATGAGCAGTTCTTC
CDR3aa: CASSLEGRYEQFF

len: 14
abundance: few
d_gene: .
j_gene: TRBJ2-3
v_gene: TRBV4-3
CDR3nt: TGCGCCAGCAGCCAAGATCACTTCACAGATACGCAGTATTTT
CDR3aa: CASSQDHFTDTQYF

len: 13
abundance: few
d_gene: .
j_gene: TRBJ2-5
v_gene: TRBV5-4
CDR3nt: TGTGCCAGCAGCCGGACAGTTTCGGAGACCCAGTACTTC
CDR3aa: CASSRTVSETQYF

len: 15
abundance: many
d_gene: TRBD2
j_gene: TRBJ2-3
v_gene: TRBV20-1
CDR3nt: TGCAGTGCTAAAATGGGCGGGGGGGCATCAGATACGCAGTATTTT
CDR3aa: CSAKMGGGASDTQYF

len: 16
abundance: few
d_gene: TRBD2
j_gene: TRBJ2-1
v_gene: TRBV6-1
CDR3nt: TGTGCCAGCAGTGAGCTAGCGGGGGGGTTTTACAATGAGCAGTTCTTC
CDR3aa: CASSELAGGFYNEQFF

len: 13
abundance: few
d_gene: .
j_gene: TRBJ2-3
v_gene: TRBV27
CDR3nt: TGTGCCAGCAAAAGGGGAAGCACAGATACGCAGTATTTT
CDR3aa: CASKRGSTDTQYF

len: 13
abundance: many
d_gene: .
j_gene: TRBJ1-1
v_gene: TRBV5-1
CDR3nt: TGCGCCAGCAGCCCCGACGGGAACACTGAAGCTTTCTTT
CDR3aa: CASSPDGNTEAFF

len: 13
abundance: few
d_gene: TRBD1
j_gene: TRBJ1-6
v_gene: TRBV6-6
CDR3nt: TGTGCCAGCAGCTGGGACAGAAATTCACCCCTCCACTTT
CDR3aa: CASSWDRNSPLHF

len: 15
abundance: many
d_gene: TRBD1
j_gene: TRBJ2-1
v_gene: TRBV7-2
CDR3nt: TGTGCCAGCAGCTTAAGAACAGGGGTCTACAATGAGCAGTTCTTC
CDR3aa: CASSLRTGVYNEQFF

len: 14
abundance: few
d_gene: .
j_gene: TRBJ1-2
v_gene: TRBV18
CDR3nt: TGTGCCAGCTCACCTCCCGGCGGTCCCTATGGCTACACCTTC
CDR3aa: CASSPPGGPYGYTF

len: 13
abundance: many
d_gene: TRBD2
j_gene: TRBJ2-1
v_gene: TRBV29-1
CDR3nt: TGCAGCGTTGTGACTAGCGGCTACAATGAGCAGTTCTTC
CDR3aa: CSVVTSGYNEQFF

len: 13
abundance: many
d_gene: .
j_gene: TRBJ1-5
v_gene: TRBV24-1
CDR3nt: TGTGCCACCAGTGACTACAGTGATCAGCCCCAGCATTTT
CDR3aa: CATSDYSDQPQHF

len: 19
abundance: many
d_gene: TRBD2
j_gene: TRBJ2-1
v_gene: TRBV6-5
CDR3nt: TGTGCCAGCAGTTACTCGTCTAGCGGGGGACGGGGCTCCTACAATGAGCAGTTCTTC
CDR3aa: CASSYSSSGGRGSYNEQFF

len: 17
abundance: .
d_gene: .
j_gene: TRBJ2-7
v_gene: TRBV5-1
CDR3nt: TGCGCCAGCAGCTTGGGCTTCGGGGGGCGCGTCTCGTACGAGCAGTACTTC
CDR3aa: CASSLGFGGRVSYEQYF

len: 15
abundance: few
d_gene: TRBD1
j_gene: TRBJ2-1
v_gene: TRBV18
CDR3nt: TGTGCCAGCTCACCTCCGGGACAGGGGGCTGGGGAGCAGTTCTTC
CDR3aa: CASSPPGQGAGEQFF

len: 14
abundance: few
d_gene: TRBD1
j_gene: TRBJ1-4
v_gene: TRBV29-1
CDR3nt: TGCAGCGTCGCCGGGACAGGGTCCAATGAAAAACTGTTTTTT
CDR3aa: CSVAGTGSNEKLFF

len: 15
abundance: many
d_gene: .
j_gene: TRBJ1-1
v_gene: TRBV28
CDR3nt: TGTGCCAGCAGTTTAAGCGGCCTCGCGCCCCATGAAGCTTTCTTT
CDR3aa: CASSLSGLAPHEAFF

len: 14
abundance: many
d_gene: .
j_gene: TRBJ1-4
v_gene: TRBV7-9
CDR3nt: TGTGCCAGCAGCCTAAGTGCAACTAATGAAAAACTGTTTTTT
CDR3aa: CASSLSATNEKLFF

len: 15
abundance: many
d_gene: TRBD1
j_gene: TRBJ1-6
v_gene: TRBV7-2
CDR3nt: TGTGCCAGCAGCTTAGTGGCAGGGGGTAATTCACCCCTCCACTTT
CDR3aa: CASSLVAGGNSPLHF

len: 14
abundance: few
d_gene: .
j_gene: TRBJ2-3
v_gene: TRBV18
CDR3nt: TGTGCCAGCTCAGCCTGGTTTGTGGAAGATACGCAGTATTTT
CDR3aa: CASSAWFVEDTQYF

len: 15
abundance: .
d_gene: .
j_gene: TRBJ2-5
v_gene: TRBV20-1
CDR3nt: TGCAGTGCGCTGGGCAACAGGGAGAACCAAGAGACCCAGTACTTC
CDR3aa: CSALGNRENQETQYF

len: 15
abundance: many
d_gene: TRBD1
j_gene: TRBJ1-2
v_gene: TRBV7-9
CDR3nt: TGTGCCAGCAGCTTAGGGGACAGGGTGAACTATGGCTACACCTTC
CDR3aa: CASSLGDRVNYGYTF

len: 13
abundance: .
d_gene: TRBD1
j_gene: TRBJ2-3
v_gene: TRBV29-1
CDR3nt: TGCAGCGTTGATAGGGGGCGGCCAGATACGCAGTATTTT
CDR3aa: CSVDRGRPDTQYF

len: 14
abundance: many
d_gene: .
j_gene: TRBJ1-4
v_gene: TRBV20-1
CDR3nt: TGCAGTGCTAGAGAAAGCAGGGGAGGCGAAAAACTGTTTTTT
CDR3aa: CSARESRGGEKLFF